The 17 T cell receptor beta chains listed next were all sequenced from one sample in a study of blood T cell repertoires in COVID-19. Repertoires were generated with immunoSEQ multiplex PCR, while TCRdb's copy carries only in-frame clones and drops some. Among about 150,000 clones listed, approximately 80% were seen once. The specimen was peripheral blood. These receptor sequences come from a woman aged 45-59 years with acute or convalescent COVID-19.

The J gene is TRBJ2-7, the V gene TRBV2, with D possibly being TRBD1 (5 bases). CDR1 SNHLY and CDR2 FYNNEI come from the germline V gene. The V end was cut by 6 bases, the J end by 3 bases, with 12 bases between. The CDR3 consists of 13 residues. CDR3 nucleotides: TGTGCCAGCAGCGAACCACAGGACTACGAGCAGTACTTC. Translated, it gives CASSEPQDYEQYF.

This clone occurred many times. The V gene is TRBV6-5, the J gene TRBJ2-4, with D possibly matching TRBD1 (5 bases). In germline, CDR1 is MNHEY, CDR2 SVGAGI. CDR3 length: 11 residues. Trimming took 3 bases from V and 13 from J, leaving 10 bases between them. CDR3 in amino acids: CASSYAGRQYF. CDR3 bases: TGTGCCAGCAGTTATGCAGGGCGGCAGTACTTC.

V usage is TRBV6-5 and J usage is TRBJ1-6; 7 nucleotides align to TRBD1. This CDR3 region has 15 residues. CDR1 is MNHEY, CDR2 SVGAGI, per germline. V shed 5 bases, J shed 0 bases, and the junction held 1 base outside the gene matches. The DNA for the CDR3 is TGTGCCAGCAGTCCAGGGGGCTCCTATAATTCACCCCTCCACTTT. Translating gives CASSPGGSYNSPLHF.

This chain connects TRBV18 to TRBJ1-6; 7 nucleotides align to TRBD1. The germline V gene encodes CDR1 KGHSH and CDR2 LQKENI. The J segment lost 7 bases and the V segment lost 2 bases, leaving 8 bases of the junction unmatched. This CDR3 comprises 16 residues. DNA for the CDR3: TGTGCCAGCTCACCAAGACAGGGCACATGGAATTCACCCCTCCACTTT. Its translation is CASSPRQGTWNSPLHF.

V and J are TRBV28 and TRBJ2-5; no clear D. The CDR3 has 14 amino acids. Deletions cut 7 bases from V and 0 bases from J, with 12 bases between. CDR1 and CDR2 from the germline V gene are MDHEN and SYDVKM. The DNA for the CDR3 is TGTGCCAGCAATGTCGCACGGTACCAAGAGACCCAGTACTTC. Its translation is CASNVARYQETQYF.

The rearrangement links TRBV5-1 to TRBJ1-5; D is undetermined. Germline CDR1 reads SGHRS; CDR2 reads YFSETQ. The V end was cut by 0 bases, the J end by 5 bases, with 12 bases between. CDR3 length: 15 amino acids. CDR3 region: CASSLDLSGDQPQHF. In DNA, the CDR3 is TGCGCCAGCAGCTTGGACCTGAGCGGGGATCAGCCCCAGCATTTT.

The chain carries TRBV19 and TRBJ2-6, with TRBD1 matching 8 bases. J lost 2 bases, V lost 4 bases, and 7 bases had no gene match. Germline V gene lookup returns CDR1 LNHDA and CDR2 SQIVND (reference sequence). This CDR3 comprises 17 residues. The DNA of the CDR3 is TGTGCCAGTAGTAGGACAGGGCTCCTGGCTGGGGCCAACGTCCTGACTTTC. The encoded protein is CASSRTGLLAGANVLTF.

The V call is TRBV6-2 or TRBV6-3, the J call TRBJ2-1; no reliable D call. This CDR3 contains 12 residues. V was cut by 6 bases and J by 9 bases, with 12 bases left in between. From germline, CDR1 is MNHEY and CDR2 SVGEGT. This CDR3 is CASRPASGEQFF. The DNA for the CDR3 is TGTGCCAGCAGACCTGCGTCGGGTGAGCAGTTCTTC.

This sequence joins TRBV2 and TRBJ1-2; tentative D call: TRBD1 (6 bases). Trimming stripped 7 bases from V and 4 bases from J, with 16 bases between. The CDR3 runs to 14 residues. Germline V gene sequence: CDR1 SNHLY, CDR2 FYNNEI. CDR3 sequence reads: CASNWGGASYGYTF. CDR3 DNA sequence: TGTGCCAGCAACTGGGGGGGGGCCTCCTATGGCTACACCTTC.

In DNA, the CDR3 is TGTGCCAGCAGTGTAAAACCCGGGACAGGGGCTACTGGCTACACCTTC. Translation gives CASSVKPGTGATGYTF. This rearrangement joins TRBV2 to TRBJ1-2; TRBD1 agrees at 10 bases. CDR1 is SNHLY, CDR2 FYNNEI, per germline. With 4 bases clipped from V and 7 bases from J, the junction kept 12 bases outside the gene matches. The CDR3 length is 16 residues.

This clone was seen a few times. The chain uses TRBV19 and TRBJ2-7; weak D call: TRBD1 (6 bases). This CDR3 is 16 amino acids long. The V end was cut by 2 bases, the J end by 1 base, with 15 bases between. CDR1 and CDR2 from the germline V gene are LNHDA and SQIVND (reference sequence). The DNA of the CDR3 is TGTGCCAGTAGTATACGGTTGACAGGAGGTTCCTACGAGCAGTACTTC. Encoded protein: CASSIRLTGGSYEQYF.

J is TRBJ1-1 and V is TRBV5-1; D might be TRBD1 (5 bases). V gave up 4 bases and J gave up 5 bases, with 15 bases separating them. Germline loops: CDR1 SGHRS, CDR2 YFSETQ. The CDR3 spans 14 residues. The CDR3 loop is CASSPEQGITEAFF. CDR3 nucleotides: TGCGCCAGCAGCCCCGAGCAGGGTATAACTGAAGCTTTCTTT.

This clone was counted many times. This sequence joins TRBV5-5 and TRBJ1-2; unclear D gene. The V gene's germline CDR1 is SGHKS and CDR2 YYEKEE (reference sequence). There are 14 residues in the CDR3. The V end lost 0 bases, the J end lost 4 bases, and 10 bases lay between the germline ends. The chain's CDR3 is CASSLVAAAYGYTF. The CDR3 DNA reads as TGTGCCAGCAGCTTGGTAGCTGCGGCCTATGGCTACACCTTC.

J is TRBJ2-5 and V is TRBV7-9; 13 nucleotides match TRBD2. This CDR3 spans 16 amino acids. CDR1 is SEHNR, CDR2 FQNEAQ, per germline (reference sequence). With V trimmed by 3 bases and J by 4 bases, 5 bases remained unmatched. Written as DNA, the CDR3 is TGTGCCAGCAGCTTGGGAAGACTAGCGGGAGGAGAGACCCAGTACTTC. It translates to CASSLGRLAGGETQYF.

The chain's CDR3 is CASTRRGEQYF. In DNA, the CDR3 is TGTGCCAGCACCCGTAGGGGAGAGCAGTACTTC. The chain links TRBV28 to TRBJ2-7, with a weak D call TRBD1 (5 bases). V lost 7 bases and J lost 7, with 11 bases in between. The CDR3 totals 11 residues. Germline CDR1 reads MDHEN; CDR2 reads SYDVKM.

Only one count was recorded for this clone. This chain uses TRBV5-6 with TRBJ1-4, with D perhaps TRBD1 (6 bases). Germline CDR1 is SGHDT and CDR2 is YYEEEE. Deletions cut 5 bases from V and 7 bases from J, with 15 bases between. There are 14 residues in the CDR3. DNA for the CDR3: TGTGCCAGCAGTTGGGGGCCGGGTGGTGAAAAACTGTTTTTT. This gives the protein CASSWGPGGEKLFF.

The V and J genes are TRBV13 and TRBJ1-5; possibly TRBD1 for D (5 bases). Germline CDR1 reads PRHDT; CDR2 reads FYEKMQ (reference sequence). This CDR3 has 15 residues. The V end lost 4 bases, the J end lost 6 bases, and 16 bases lay between the germline ends. The CDR3 coding sequence is TGTGCCAGCAGCTCTCCCCAGGGATTCACTCAGCCCCAGCATTTT. Encoded protein: CASSSPQGFTQPQHF. The full variable domain, in which reference TRBV13 and TRBJ1-5 provide the parts outside the CDR3, is AAGVIQSPRHLIKEKRETATLKCYPIPRHDTVYWYQQGPGQDPQFLISFYEKMQSDKGSIPDRFSAQQFSDYHSELNMSSLELGDSALYFCASSSPQGFTQPQHFGDGTRLSIL.